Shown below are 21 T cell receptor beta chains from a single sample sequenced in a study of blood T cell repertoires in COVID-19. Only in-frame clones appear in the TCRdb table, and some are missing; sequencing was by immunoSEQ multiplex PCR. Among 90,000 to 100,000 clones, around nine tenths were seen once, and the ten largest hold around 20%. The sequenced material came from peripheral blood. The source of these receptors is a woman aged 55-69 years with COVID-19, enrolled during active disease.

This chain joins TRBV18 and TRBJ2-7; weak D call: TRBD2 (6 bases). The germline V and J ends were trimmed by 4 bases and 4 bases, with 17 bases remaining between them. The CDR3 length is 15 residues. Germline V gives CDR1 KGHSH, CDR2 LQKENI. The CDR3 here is CASSLGGLGAYEQYF. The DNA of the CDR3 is TGTGCCAGCTCACTTGGGGGACTTGGGGCTTACGAGCAGTACTTC.

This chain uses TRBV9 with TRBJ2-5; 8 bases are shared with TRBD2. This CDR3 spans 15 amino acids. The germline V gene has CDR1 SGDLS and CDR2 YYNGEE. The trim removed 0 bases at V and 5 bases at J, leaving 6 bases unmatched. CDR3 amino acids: CASSVGGGRWETQYF. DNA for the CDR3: TGTGCCAGCAGCGTAGGCGGGGGGAGGTGGGAGACCCAGTACTTC.

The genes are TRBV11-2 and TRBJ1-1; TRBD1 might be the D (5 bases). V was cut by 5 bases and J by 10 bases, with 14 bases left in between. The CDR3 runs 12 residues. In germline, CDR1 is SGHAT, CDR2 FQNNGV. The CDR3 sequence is CASSRRGMGAFF. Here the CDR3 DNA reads TGTGCCAGCAGCAGACGGGGGATGGGAGCTTTCTTT.

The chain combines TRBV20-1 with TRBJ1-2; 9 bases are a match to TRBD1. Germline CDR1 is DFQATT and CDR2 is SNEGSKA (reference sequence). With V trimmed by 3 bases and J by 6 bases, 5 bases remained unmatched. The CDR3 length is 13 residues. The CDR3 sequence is CSASAGTGNGYTF. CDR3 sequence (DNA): TGCAGTGCTAGTGCCGGGACAGGGAATGGCTACACCTTC.

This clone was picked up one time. For the CDR3, the DNA is TGTGCCAGCTGTGGGGCGACAAGCTCTGGAAACACCATATATTTT. This sequence encodes CASCGATSSGNTIYF. This chain joins TRBV6-6 and TRBJ1-3; tentative D call: TRBD1 (5 bases). The CDR3 consists of 15 residues. The V end lost 8 bases, the J end lost 0 bases, and 14 bases lay between the germline ends. Per the germline V gene, CDR1 is MNHNY and CDR2 is SVGAGI (reference sequence).

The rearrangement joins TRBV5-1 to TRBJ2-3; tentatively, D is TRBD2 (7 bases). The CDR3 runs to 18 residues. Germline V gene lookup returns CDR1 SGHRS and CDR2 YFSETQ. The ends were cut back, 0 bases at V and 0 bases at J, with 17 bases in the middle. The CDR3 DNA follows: TGCGCCAGCAGCTTGGTAACCGGGGGGCCACCTAGCACAGATACGCAGTATTTT. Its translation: CASSLVTGGPPSTDTQYF.

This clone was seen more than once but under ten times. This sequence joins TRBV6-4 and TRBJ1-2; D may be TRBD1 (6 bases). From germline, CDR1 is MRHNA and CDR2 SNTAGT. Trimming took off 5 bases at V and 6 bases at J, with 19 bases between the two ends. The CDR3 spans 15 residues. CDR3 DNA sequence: TGTGCCAGCAGTCCCCGGGGGGCCTCTCGAAATGGCTACACCTTC. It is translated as CASSPRGASRNGYTF.

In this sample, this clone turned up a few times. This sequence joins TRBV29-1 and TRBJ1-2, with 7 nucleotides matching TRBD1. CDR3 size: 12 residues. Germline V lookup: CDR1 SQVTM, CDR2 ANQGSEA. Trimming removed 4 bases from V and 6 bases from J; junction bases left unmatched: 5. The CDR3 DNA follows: TGCAGCGTTGGCGAGGGGGCGGATGGCTACACCTTC. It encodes CSVGEGADGYTF.

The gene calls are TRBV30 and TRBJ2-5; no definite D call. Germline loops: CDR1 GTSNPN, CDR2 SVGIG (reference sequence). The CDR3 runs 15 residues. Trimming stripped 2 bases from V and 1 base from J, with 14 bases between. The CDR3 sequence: CAWSWSQYIQETQYF. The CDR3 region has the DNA TGTGCCTGGAGTTGGAGCCAATACATCCAAGAGACCCAGTACTTC.

The CDR3 coding sequence is TGCGCCACAGGGTACTCTGAGCAGTTCTTC. Residues: CATGYSEQFF. The chain recombines TRBV10-2 with TRBJ2-1, with a possible D match to TRBD1 (5 bases). The CDR3 runs to 10 residues. Trimming removed 10 bases at V and 9 bases at J, with 10 bases between. The germline CDR1 and CDR2 sequences are WSHSY and SAAADI.

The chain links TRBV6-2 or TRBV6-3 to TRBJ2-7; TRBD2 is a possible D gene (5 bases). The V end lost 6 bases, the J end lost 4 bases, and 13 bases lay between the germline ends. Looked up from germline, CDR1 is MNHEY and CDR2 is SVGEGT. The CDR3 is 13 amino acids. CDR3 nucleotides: TGTGCCAGCAGCCCGCCCGGGGTGTACGAGCAGTACTTC. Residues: CASSPPGVYEQYF.

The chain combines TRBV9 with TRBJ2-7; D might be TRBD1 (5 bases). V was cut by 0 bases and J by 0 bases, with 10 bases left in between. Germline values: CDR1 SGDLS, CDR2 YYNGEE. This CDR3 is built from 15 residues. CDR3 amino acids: CASSVGLGPSYEQYF. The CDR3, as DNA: TGTGCCAGCAGCGTAGGTTTGGGGCCCTCCTACGAGCAGTACTTC.

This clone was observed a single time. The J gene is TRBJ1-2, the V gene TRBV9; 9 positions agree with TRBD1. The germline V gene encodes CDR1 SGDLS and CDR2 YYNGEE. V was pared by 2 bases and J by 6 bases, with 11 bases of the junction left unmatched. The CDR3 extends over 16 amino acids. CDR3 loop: CASSVATGGQSDGYTF. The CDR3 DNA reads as TGTGCCAGCAGCGTTGCTACAGGGGGCCAGTCGGATGGCTACACCTTC.

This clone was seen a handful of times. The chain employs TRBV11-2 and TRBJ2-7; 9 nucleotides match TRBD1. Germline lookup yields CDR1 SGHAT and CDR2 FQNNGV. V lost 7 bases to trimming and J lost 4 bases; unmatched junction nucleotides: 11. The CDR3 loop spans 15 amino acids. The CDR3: CASNQPGQGFYEQYF. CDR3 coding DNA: TGTGCCAGCAACCAGCCGGGACAGGGTTTTTACGAGCAGTACTTC. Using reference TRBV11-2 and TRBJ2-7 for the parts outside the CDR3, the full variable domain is EAGVAQSPRYKIIEKRQSVAFWCNPISGHATLYWYQQILGQGPKLLIQFQNNGVVDDSQLPKDRFSAERLKGVDSTLKIQPAKLEDSAVYLCASNQPGQGFYEQYFGPGTRLTVT.

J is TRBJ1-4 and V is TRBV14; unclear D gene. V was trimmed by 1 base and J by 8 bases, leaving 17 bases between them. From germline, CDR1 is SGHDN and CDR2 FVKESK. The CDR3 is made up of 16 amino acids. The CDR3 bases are TGTGCCAGCAGCCAAGTATCGTCCTCCCGAGGCGAAAAACTGTTTTTT. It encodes CASSQVSSSRGEKLFF.

This CDR3 reads CATSEDRGLTGELFF. The CDR3 DNA reads as TGTGCCACCAGTGAGGACAGGGGGCTTACCGGGGAGCTGTTTTTT. The chain carries TRBV24-1 and TRBJ2-2; 11 bases match TRBD1. V gave up 4 bases and J gave up 5 bases; unmatched junction bases: 2. The CDR3 contains 15 residues. Germline V gene lookup returns CDR1 KGHDR and CDR2 SFDVKD.

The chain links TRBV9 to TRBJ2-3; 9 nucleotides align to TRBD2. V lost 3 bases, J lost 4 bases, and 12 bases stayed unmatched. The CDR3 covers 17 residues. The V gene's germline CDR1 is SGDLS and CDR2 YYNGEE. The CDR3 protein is CASSALPAGGLSDTQYF. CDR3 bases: TGTGCCAGCAGCGCCCTCCCCGCGGGGGGGCTATCAGATACGCAGTATTTT.

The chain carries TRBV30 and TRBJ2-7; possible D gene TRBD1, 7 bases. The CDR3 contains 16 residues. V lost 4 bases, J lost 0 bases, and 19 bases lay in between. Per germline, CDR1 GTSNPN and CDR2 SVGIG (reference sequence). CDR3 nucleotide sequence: TGTGCCTGGAACCCTTACGCGGGACAGAGCTCCTACGAGCAGTACTTC. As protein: CAWNPYAGQSSYEQYF.

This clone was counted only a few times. CDR3: CASSLQGGIAFF. Here the CDR3 DNA reads TGTGCCAGCAGTTTACAGGGGGGTATAGCTTTCTTT. The V and J genes are TRBV12-3 or TRBV12-4 and TRBJ1-1, with 7 bases lining up with TRBD1. Losses at the gene ends were 2 bases for V and 10 bases for J; bases not matched to a gene: 4. This CDR3 is 12 amino acids long.

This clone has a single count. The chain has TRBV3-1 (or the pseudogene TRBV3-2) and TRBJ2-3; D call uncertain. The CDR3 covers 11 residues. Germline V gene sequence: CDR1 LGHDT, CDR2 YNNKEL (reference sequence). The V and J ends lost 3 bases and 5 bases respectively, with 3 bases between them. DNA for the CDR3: TGTGCCAGCAGCCATCAAGATACGCAGTATTTT. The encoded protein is CASSHQDTQYF.

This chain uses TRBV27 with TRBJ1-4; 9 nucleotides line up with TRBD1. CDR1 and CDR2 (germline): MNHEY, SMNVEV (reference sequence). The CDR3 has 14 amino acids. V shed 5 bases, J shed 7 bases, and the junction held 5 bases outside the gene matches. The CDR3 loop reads CASSNRDRVEKLFF. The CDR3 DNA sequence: TGTGCCAGCAGTAATCGGGACAGGGTTGAAAAACTGTTTTTT.